Presented here are 30 T cell receptor beta chains from one specimen sequenced in a study of cytomegalovirus exposure and HLA in healthy donors. It was with 60 Vbeta and 13 Jbeta primers that the PCR ran. Assay used: immunoSEQ multiplex PCR; TCRdb lists only in-frame clones, some missing. The table lists more than 140,000 clones, over 70% of them singletons, with approximately 6% in the top ten. Material: PBMCs. The receptors were gathered from a man in his thirties or forties in good health and CMV-seropositive.

This clone showed up just a few times. This chain joins TRBV9 and TRBJ2-5, with a possible D match to TRBD2 (5 bases). This CDR3 has 15 amino acids. Per the germline V gene, CDR1 is SGDLS and CDR2 is YYNGEE. Trimming shortened V by 0 bases and J by 4 bases, and 13 bases separated the two germline ends. Here the CDR3 DNA reads TGTGCCAGCAGCGTAGATCAGCGGAGAGGAGAGACCCAGTACTTC. This translates into CASSVDQRRGETQYF.

In this sample, this clone turned up once. V gene TRBV4-2 combines with J gene TRBJ2-1; 8 nucleotides align to TRBD2. The CDR3 runs to 16 residues. Germline trimming cut 4 bases from V and 3 bases from J; bases unmatched to any gene: 8. Germline assignment: CDR1 LGHNA and CDR2 YNFKEQ. The CDR3 spells CASSPLGREVYNEQFF. The CDR3 DNA reads TGTGCCAGCAGCCCCTTAGGGCGGGAGGTCTACAATGAGCAGTTCTTC.

J is TRBJ1-1 and V is TRBV28; D might be TRBD1 (6 bases). With 6 bases removed from V and 5 bases from J, the gap between germline ends came to 10 bases. Germline loops: CDR1 MDHEN, CDR2 SYDVKM. CDR3 length equals 12 residues. The CDR3 DNA reads TGTGCCAGCAGATTACAGGGAACTGAAGCTTTCTTT. It codes for CASRLQGTEAFF.

The rearrangement joins TRBV9 to TRBJ2-5; 13 nucleotides align to TRBD2. The germline CDR1 and CDR2 sequences are SGDLS and YYNGEE. The CDR3 contains 16 residues. J gave up 0 bases and V 2 bases, and 1 base lay outside the gene matches. The CDR3 spells CASSVGTSGDQETQYF. For the CDR3, the DNA is TGTGCCAGCAGCGTGGGGACTAGCGGGGACCAAGAGACCCAGTACTTC.

This clone was counted between two and nine times. This chain links TRBV11-2 with TRBJ2-5, with TRBD2 as a possible D gene (6 bases). The CDR3 sequence is 15 residues long. V was trimmed by 5 bases and J by 4 bases, leaving 17 bases between them. CDR1 SGHAT and CDR2 FQNNGV come from the germline V gene. The CDR3 bases are TGTGCCAGCAGCCCCGACGGGAGTGAGGGAGAGACCCAGTACTTC. Protein product: CASSPDGSEGETQYF.

The chain has TRBV7-6 and TRBJ2-7, with D possibly TRBD2 on 6 matching bases. V dropped 5 bases and J dropped 5 bases, with 16 bases sitting between them. Germline CDR1 SGHVS, CDR2 FNYEAQ. The CDR3 length is 14 residues. CDR3 residues: CASSLTGTPNEQYF. DNA for the CDR3: TGTGCCAGCAGCCTGACCGGGACTCCGAACGAGCAGTACTTC.

This clone was found once. The chain carries TRBV30 and TRBJ2-7; 7 bases are a match to TRBD1. Germline CDR1 reads GTSNPN; CDR2 reads SVGIG (reference sequence). V trimming: 4 bases; J trimming: 3 bases; junction bases outside the gene matches: 9. The CDR3 loop spans 14 amino acids. CDR3 in DNA: TGTGCCTGGAAGCCATTCACAGGGGACTACGAGCAGTACTTC. It specifies CAWKPFTGDYEQYF.

This clone appeared a few times. V usage is TRBV30 and J usage is TRBJ1-6; no clear D gene. V dropped 3 bases and J dropped 6 bases, with 15 bases sitting between them. Germline CDR1 reads GTSNPN; CDR2 reads SVGIG (reference sequence). CDR3 length equals 15 residues. CDR3: CAWRRRQTTNSPLHF. Written as DNA, the CDR3 is TGTGCCTGGAGGAGGCGGCAAACAACTAATTCACCCCTCCACTTT.

The chain combines TRBV6-5 with TRBJ2-7; 7 bases agree with TRBD2. The CDR3 spans 15 residues. Germline CDR1 and CDR2: MNHEY and SVGAGI. The V and J ends lost 2 bases and 2 bases, in that order; junction bases with no gene match: 6. CDR3: CASSYRLAETYEQYF. The CDR3 region has the DNA TGTGCCAGCAGTTACCGCCTAGCGGAAACCTACGAGCAGTACTTC.

Worth noting for this clone: At one boundary the junction diverges from the germline segment, which might be a read error. J is TRBJ1-1 and V is TRBV19; tentatively, D is TRBD1 (6 bases). CDR1 is LNHDA and CDR2 is SQIVND in the germline V gene (reference sequence). The CDR3 spans 13 residues. The CDR3 loop is CASSIDWDTQAFF. CDR3 nucleotide sequence: TGTGCCAGTAGTATCGACTGGGACACTCAAGCTTTCTTT. Combining the CDR3 with reference TRBV19 and TRBJ1-1 gives the whole variable domain DGGITQSPKYLFRKEGQNVTLSCEQNLNHDAMYWYRQDPGQGLRLIYYSQIVNDFQKGDIAEGYSVSREKKESFPLTVTSAQKNPTAFYLCASSIDWDTQAFFGQGTRLTVV.

The rearrangement links TRBV30 to TRBJ1-2, with D unresolved. V lost 3 bases and J 4 bases, leaving 12 bases between the germline ends. CDR1 GTSNPN and CDR2 SVGIG come from the germline V gene (reference sequence). The CDR3 consists of 13 residues. The CDR3 nucleotides are TGTGCCTGGAGCGCCGGGAGCCTCTATGGCTACACCTTC. Translating it yields CAWSAGSLYGYTF.

The CDR3 loop is CASSTQIDRFGETQYF. The CDR3 coding sequence is TGTGCCAGCAGCACCCAAATTGACAGGTTCGGTGAGACCCAGTACTTC. The chain carries TRBV7-9 and TRBJ2-5; D might be TRBD1 (6 bases). The germline V gene encodes CDR1 SEHNR and CDR2 FQNEAQ (reference sequence). The V end was cut by 5 bases, the J end by 5 bases, with 21 bases between. CDR3 length: 16 amino acids.

The chain employs TRBV28 and TRBJ2-2, with D unclear. Trimming took off 11 bases at V and 1 base at J, with 14 bases between the two ends. Germline assignment: CDR1 MDHEN and CDR2 SYDVKM. The CDR3 is 14 residues long. The CDR3, as DNA: TGTGCCGGCACAGCGACCCTGAACACCGGGGAGCTGTTTTTT. It is translated as CAGTATLNTGELFF.

The chain has TRBV6-5 and TRBJ2-4, with D perhaps TRBD1 (5 bases). CDR3 length: 15 residues. CDR1 and CDR2 (germline): MNHEY, SVGAGI. Trimming left V 6 bases short and J 9 bases short, with 21 bases between. The CDR3 sequence: CASSRTSPPIGIQYF. DNA for the CDR3: TGTGCCAGCAGCCGGACAAGCCCCCCGATAGGCATTCAGTACTTC.

The CDR3 spells CATQTGSGNQPQHF. CDR3 coding DNA: TGTGCCACCCAGACAGGGAGTGGCAATCAGCCCCAGCATTTT. The gene calls are TRBV6-5 and TRBJ1-5, with TRBD1 matching over 7 bases. The V gene end was trimmed by 10 bases and the J gene end by 2 bases; junction bases not matched to a gene: 8. This CDR3 region has 14 residues. Germline V gives CDR1 MNHEY, CDR2 SVGAGI.

V usage is TRBV10-3 and J usage is TRBJ1-6, with TRBD1 matching 10 bases. From germline, CDR1 is ENHRY and CDR2 SYGVKD. This CDR3 is 18 amino acids long. Unmatched junction bases numbered 11, after V lost 4 bases and J lost 5 bases. Here the CDR3 DNA reads TGTGCCATCAGTGGCCGGGACAGGGGACTCAAGGATAATTCACCCCTCCACTTT. Translated, it gives CAISGRDRGLKDNSPLHF.

This clone was picked up a small number of times. The rearrangement joins TRBV20-1 to TRBJ1-4; 8 nucleotides match TRBD1. This CDR3 comprises 11 residues. Germline V gene lookup returns CDR1 DFQATT and CDR2 SNEGSKA (reference sequence). V lost 6 bases, J lost 10 bases, and 4 bases stayed unmatched. CDR3 DNA: TGCAGTGCCTTAACAGGGGGAAAACTGTTTTTT. Protein sequence: CSALTGGKLFF.

This clone was observed once. The J gene is TRBJ2-2, the V gene TRBV7-2, with TRBD2 matching 7 bases. Germline V gene sequence: CDR1 SGHTA, CDR2 FQGNSA. The CDR3 runs 15 residues. V lost 1 base and J lost 5; bases outside the gene matches: 4. The CDR3 coding sequence is TGTGCCAGCAGCTTAGGCGGGAGCGGAACCGGGGAGCTGTTTTTT. Translated: CASSLGGSGTGELFF.

This clone has only one observation. The genes are TRBV2 and TRBJ2-5; the match to TRBD1 covers 8 bases. Gene TRBJ2-7 matches the end of the DNA better, so the J call may be wrong. CDR1 is SNHLY, CDR2 FYNNEI, per germline. The CDR3 consists of 14 residues. CDR3 residues: CASRPGQASYEQYF. In DNA form, the CDR3 reads TGTGCCAGCAGGCCGGGACAGGCCTCCTACGAGCAGTACTTC.

This chain connects TRBV5-1 to TRBJ2-7; 7 bases agree with TRBD2. V gave up 4 bases and J gave up 3 bases; unmatched junction bases: 1. The CDR3 extends over 12 amino acids. Germline CDR1 and CDR2: SGHRS and YFSETQ. The CDR3 region is CASSSGVYEQYF. The DNA of the CDR3 is TGCGCCAGCAGCAGCGGGGTCTACGAGCAGTACTTC.

The chain carries TRBV28 and TRBJ1-2, with D unclear. V lost 6 bases and J 8 bases, leaving 19 bases between the germline ends. Germline values: CDR1 MDHEN, CDR2 SYDVKM. The CDR3 is 14 amino acids. The CDR3 protein is CASRRPGLERGYTF. The CDR3 DNA reads as TGTGCCAGCAGAAGACCGGGCCTAGAGCGGGGCTACACCTTC.

The gene calls are TRBV7-9 and TRBJ2-5; D may be TRBD1 (6 bases). V shed 2 bases and J shed 3 bases, with 16 bases lying between them. The CDR3 is 16 amino acids. Germline CDR1 SEHNR, CDR2 FQNEAQ (reference sequence). CDR3 DNA sequence: TGTGCCAGCAGCTTACCGCTGGGGACAATAGAAGAGACCCAGTACTTC. Amino acid sequence: CASSLPLGTIEETQYF.

The chain is built from TRBV7-8 and TRBJ2-7; tentatively, D is TRBD2 (6 bases). V gave up 5 bases and J gave up 2 bases, with 13 bases separating them. The CDR3 extends over 14 amino acids. Germline CDR1 SGHVS, CDR2 FQNEAQ. The CDR3 here is CASSATSTAYEQYF. In nucleotides, the CDR3 is TGTGCCAGCAGCGCGACTAGTACCGCCTACGAGCAGTACTTC.

The chain employs TRBV29-1 and TRBJ1-1; 7 nucleotides agree with TRBD1. The CDR3 length is 13 residues. V was clipped by 5 bases and J by 0 bases; unmatched bases: 3. Germline V gene lookup returns CDR1 SQVTM and CDR2 ANQGSEA. The CDR3 loop is CSVLTGVNTEAFF. The CDR3 coding sequence is TGCAGCGTTCTTACAGGGGTGAACACTGAAGCTTTCTTT.

The chain recombines TRBV2 with TRBJ2-2; 13 positions agree with TRBD2. CDR3 length: 16 residues. V lost 5 bases, J lost 4 bases, and 4 bases stayed unmatched. The germline V gene has CDR1 SNHLY and CDR2 FYNNEI. The CDR3: CASSWTSGGSTGELFF. CDR3 nucleotide sequence: TGTGCCAGCAGTTGGACTAGCGGGGGATCCACCGGGGAGCTGTTTTTT. The entire variable domain, with the rest obtained from reference TRBV2 and TRBJ2-2, is as follows: EPEVTQTPSHQVTQMGQEVILRCVPISNHLYFYWYRQILGQKVEFLVSFYNNEISEKSEIFDDQFSVERPDGSNFTLKIRSTKLEDSAMYFCASSWTSGGSTGELFFGEGSRLTVL.

The chain joins TRBV2 to TRBJ2-3, with 9 bases that match TRBD2. This CDR3 is built from 14 residues. Per germline, CDR1 SNHLY and CDR2 FYNNEI. V trimming: 8 bases; J trimming: 2 bases; junction bases outside the gene matches: 5. CDR3 sequence reads: CASLGTSITDTQYF. As DNA, the CDR3 is TGTGCCAGCCTCGGGACTAGCATCACAGATACGCAGTATTTT.

V usage is TRBV27 and J usage is TRBJ2-6; TRBD1 matches at 11 bases. The CDR3 loop spans 17 amino acids. Trimming removed 9 bases from V and 0 bases from J; junction bases left unmatched: 7. Germline CDR1 MNHEY, CDR2 SMNVEV (reference sequence). CDR3 residues: CASRTGGPGSGANVLTF. CDR3 sequence (DNA): TGTGCCAGTAGGACAGGGGGCCCTGGCTCTGGGGCCAACGTCCTGACTTTC.

This rearrangement joins TRBV19 to TRBJ2-1, with no clear D. V lost 6 bases to trimming and J lost 0 bases, with 9 bases between them. Germline values: CDR1 LNHDA, CDR2 SQIVND (reference sequence). The CDR3 has 14 residues. Written as DNA, the CDR3 is TGTGCCAGTAGGCGGCTTGGCTCCTACAATGAGCAGTTCTTC. The encoded protein is CASRRLGSYNEQFF.

CDR3 loop: CASSPRLADQETQYF. In nucleotides, the CDR3 is TGTGCCAGCTCACCAAGGCTAGCGGACCAAGAGACCCAGTACTTC. The rearrangement uses TRBV18 and TRBJ2-5; 7 positions agree with TRBD2. Germline CDR1 is KGHSH and CDR2 is LQKENI. CDR3 size: 15 residues. J lost 0 bases, V lost 2 bases, and 3 bases had no gene match.

The gene calls are TRBV7-8 and TRBJ1-3; weak D call: TRBD1 (6 bases). The CDR3 length is 15 residues. CDR1 is SGHVS and CDR2 is FQNEAQ in the germline V gene. V lost 4 bases, J lost 7 bases, and 17 bases lay in between. The CDR3 sequence: CASSSAGATGNTIYF. The DNA for the CDR3 is TGTGCCAGCAGCTCCGCAGGGGCCACGGGCAACACCATATATTTT.